This TCR beta chain was profiled in a study of somatic mutations in cytotoxic T cells in rheumatoid arthritis. Trimming cost V 0 bases and J 0 bases, with 8 bases left between them. Germline V gene data show CDR1 as MNHEY and CDR2 as SMNVEV (reference sequence). The CDR3 covers 15 residues. Assay used: immunoSEQ multiplex PCR; TCRdb lists only in-frame clones, some missing. The sample records 20,000 or so clones, around 85% being singletons. The genes are TRBV27 and TRBJ1-1, with D uncertain. Sample: CD8+ T cells sorted from blood. This TCR was sampled from a woman in her forties with rheumatoid arthritis. Here the CDR3 DNA reads TGTGCCAGCAGTTTATCCCCAGGTGTGAACACTGAAGCTTTCTTT. Translating it yields CASSLSPGVNTEAFF.